The following is a T cell receptor beta chain sequence with its context. Its specificity is not known. The data were taken from a study of shared clonotypes between healthy human individuals. V lost 4 bases and J 2 bases, leaving 15 bases between the germline ends. CDR3 length equals 15 residues. The germline V gene encodes CDR1 SGHNT and CDR2 YYREEE (reference sequence). It was across several immunoSEQ plates that each subset's genomic DNA was evenly split. Here immunoSEQ multiplex PCR was the method, and the copy in TCRdb shows in-frame clones only, minus some. The sample comprises millions of clones, more than 80% of which are singletons, and about 0.37% rests with the top ten. Study conclusions and caveats: Donors were few, which limited the genetic and exposure-history diversity represented.

A CD45RA+ naive subset and a CD45RA-negative memory subset were split from CD4+ cells. The sequencing sample was made of naive CD4+ T cells from PBMCs. Sample subset: CD45RA+ positively selected. The J gene is TRBJ1-2, the V gene TRBV5-4; D might be TRBD1 (5 bases). The sequence was collected from a young man in good health. Some clones in this sample may be carry-over from other donors' samples. In DNA form, the CDR3 reads TGTGCCAGCAGCGCCGGGGCTTCGACAAACTATGGCTACACCTTC. It is translated as CASSAGASTNYGYTF.